This T cell receptor beta chain was retrieved from a study of tumor and adjacent non-tumor tissue in lung cancer. Across the study: The cohort had under 15 adenocarcinoma, 2 squamous cell and 1 small cell patients. The study's findings and limits: In normal lung, the top 100 clones were significantly more dominant than in tumor.

Concerning this clonotype itself: What it binds is not known. A much bigger clone sits one base away, suggesting this may be a read error.

The library came from three nested PCR rounds adapted from ARM-PCR protocols. TCRdb recomputed calls from the multiplex PCR reads with MiXCR, one row per CDR3 protein. The data contain about 79,000 distinct CDR3 sequences, around 77% of them singletons. This sample's RNA came from whole unsorted tissue. The V end was cut by 4 bases, the J end by 8 bases, with 14 bases between. There are 14 residues in the CDR3. Germline CDR1 reads MNHEY; CDR2 reads SVGAGI. The receptor was isolated from a woman aged 40-49 years with non-small cell lung cancer. The sequenced sample consisted of lung tumor tissue. This rearrangement joins TRBV6-5 to TRBJ1-4; D is ambiguous. The CDR3 DNA reads TGTGCCAGCAGTTGGGCCTGCTCGGAGGAAAAACTGTTTTTT. Amino acids: CASSWACSEEKLFF.